These T cell receptor beta chains were read from a single sample in a study of cytomegalovirus exposure and HLA in healthy donors. Assay: immunoSEQ multiplex PCR; the TCRdb copy retains only in-frame clones and omits some. Of 80,000 to 95,000 clones detected, roughly 74% appear once; the ten largest clones hold more than 15%. Sequenced sample: PBMCs. The receptors come from a young woman in good health and CMV-seropositive. Both conserved end residues are part of each CDR3. D genes are given only for firm matches. The listing skips clone size in some rows; elsewhere it reads once, few, many or a size class.

j_gene	d_gene	abundance	v_gene	CDR3aa	CDR3nt
TRBJ2-5	-	-	TRBV18	CASSPGGGGRETQYF	TGTGCCAGCTCACCGGGCGGGGGCGGTCGAGAGACCCAGTACTTC
TRBJ1-1	TRBD1	once	TRBV7-9	CASSLPFAGTGAGNTEAFF	TGTGCCAGCAGCTTACCTTTTGCCGGGACAGGGGCGGGGAACACTGAAGCTTTCTTT
TRBJ2-3	-	-	TRBV5-1	CASSLDLPTDTQYF	TGCGCCAGCAGCTTGGACTTACCCACAGATACGCAGTATTTT
TRBJ2-3	-	-	TRBV7-2	CASSLASREKQYF	TGTGCCAGCAGCTTAGCTAGCCGGGAGAAGCAGTATTTT
TRBJ2-7	-	few	TRBV15	CATSRGRAQNYEQYF	TGTGCCACCAGCAGGGGCAGGGCGCAAAACTACGAGCAGTACTTC
TRBJ1-1	-	once	TRBV19	CASSIRALNTEAFF	TGTGCCAGTAGTATCAGGGCACTGAACACTGAAGCTTTCTTT
TRBJ2-3	TRBD1	-	TRBV7-2	CASSQLGQAFTDTQYF	TGTGCCAGCAGCCAACTGGGACAGGCCTTCACAGATACGCAGTATTTT
TRBJ1-1	-	-	TRBV4-2	CASSYRVGATEAFF	TGTGCCAGCTCATACAGGGTAGGGGCCACTGAAGCTTTCTTT
TRBJ2-5	-	-	TRBV11-2	CASTRGQQETQYF	TGTGCCAGCACCCGTGGACAGCAAGAGACCCAGTACTTC
TRBJ2-7	-	-	TRBV5-1	CASSFTAGEQYF	TGCGCCAGCAGCTTCACAGCGGGCGAGCAGTACTTC
TRBJ2-2	TRBD2	-	TRBV19	CASSILVAGGPLTGELFF	TGTGCCAGTAGTATCTTGGTAGCGGGAGGGCCTCTCACCGGGGAGCTGTTTTTT
TRBJ2-7	-	-	TRBV2	CASIQGEGYEQYF	TGTGCCAGCATACAGGGGGAGGGCTACGAGCAGTACTTC
TRBJ2-7	TRBD1	few	TRBV4-3	CASSPRQGPYEQYF	TGCGCCAGCAGCCCCCGACAGGGCCCCTACGAGCAGTACTTC
TRBJ2-5	TRBD2	once	TRBV28	CATLTSEETQYF	TGTGCCACCTTGACTAGCGAAGAGACCCAGTACTTC
TRBJ1-6	-	few	TRBV27	CASSQGLNSPLHF	TGTGCCAGCAGTCAGGGCCTAAATTCACCCCTCCACTTT
TRBJ2-5	TRBD1	few	TRBV20-1	CSAHRGETQYF	TGCAGTGCTCACAGGGGAGAGACCCAGTACTTC
TRBJ1-1	-	-	TRBV5-1	CASSKTTGLPAEAFF	TGCGCCAGCAGCAAGACAACAGGGCTCCCGGCTGAAGCTTTCTTT
TRBJ1-6	TRBD1	-	TRBV5-1	CASSLGGTGGANNSPLHF	TGCGCCAGCAGCTTAGGGGGGACAGGGGGCGCCAATAATTCACCCCTCCACTTT
TRBJ2-3	TRBD2	once	TRBV7-2	CASSLLAGFQDTQYF	TGTGCCAGCAGCTTGCTAGCGGGATTCCAGGATACGCAGTATTTT
TRBJ2-5	TRBD1	once	TRBV10-3	CAISGQGQETQYF	TGTGCCATCAGCGGACAGGGGCAGGAGACCCAGTACTTC
TRBJ1-1	-	-	TRBV27	CASNLRGGQTEAFF	TGTGCCAGCAACCTCCGGGGGGGGCAGACTGAAGCTTTCTTT
TRBJ2-7	TRBD1	-	TRBV5-5	CASSQTGSSYEQYF	TGTGCCAGCAGCCAGACAGGGAGCTCCTACGAGCAGTACTTC
TRBJ2-5	-	-	TRBV7-3	CASSLDGTGQETQYF	TGTGCCAGCAGCTTAGATGGTACGGGGCAAGAGACCCAGTACTTC
TRBJ2-3	TRBD2	-	TRBV7-9	CASSGPGLGSTDTQYF	TGTGCCAGCAGCGGCCCCGGACTAGGTAGCACAGATACGCAGTATTTT
TRBJ1-3	-	-	TRBV2	CASRTGTSGNTIYF	TGTGCCAGCAGAACAGGTACCTCCGGAAACACCATATATTTT
TRBJ2-3	TRBD2	medium-sized	TRBV4-3	CASSQDLREGLLDDTQYF	TGCGCCAGCAGCCAAGATCTGCGGGAGGGCCTGTTGGACGATACGCAGTATTTT
TRBJ1-3	-	-	TRBV9	CASSVAGGPSGNTIYF	TGTGCCAGCAGCGTAGCGGGGGGTCCGTCCGGAAACACCATATATTTT
TRBJ2-7	TRBD1	-	TRBV19	CASSMGQGRDYEQYF	TGTGCCAGTAGTATGGGACAGGGGAGGGACTACGAGCAGTACTTC
TRBJ1-1	-	-	TRBV11-2	CASSTRRGNTEAFF	TGTGCCAGCAGCACCCGCAGGGGGAACACTGAAGCTTTCTTT
TRBJ1-4	TRBD1	-	TRBV27	CATGQGDFREKLFF	TGTGCCACCGGACAGGGTGATTTTAGGGAAAAACTGTTTTTT
TRBJ2-7	TRBD2	once	TRBV7-2	CASRTPSGTYEQYF	TGTGCCAGCAGGACACCCAGCGGGACTTACGAGCAGTACTTC
TRBJ1-2	-	-	TRBV6-5	CASSYSFEQVYGYTF	TGTGCCAGCAGTTACTCGTTTGAACAGGTTTATGGCTACACCTTC
TRBJ1-3	-	few	TRBV14	CASSQVRGSIGNTIYF	TGTGCCAGCAGCCAAGTTCGGGGATCAATCGGAAACACCATATATTTT
TRBJ2-2	TRBD2	few	TRBV9	CASSVVAGGPGGELFF	TGTGCCAGCAGCGTAGTAGCGGGGGGGCCGGGCGGGGAGCTGTTTTTT
TRBJ1-3	-	-	TRBV6-5	CASSPVWSPGNTIYF	TGTGCCAGCAGCCCAGTCTGGAGTCCTGGAAACACCATATATTTT
TRBJ2-7	TRBD2	few	TRBV11-1	CASSFGLAGTSYEQYF	TGTGCCAGCAGCTTCGGACTAGCGGGAACCTCCTACGAGCAGTACTTC
TRBJ1-2	-	-	TRBV7-8	CASSSDSYRVGYTF	TGTGCCAGCAGCTCGGACAGTTACAGGGTTGGCTACACCTTC
TRBJ2-3	-	once	TRBV10-3	CAISESTANTDTQYF	TGTGCCATCAGTGAGTCGACAGCTAACACAGATACGCAGTATTTT
TRBJ1-3	-	-	TRBV11-1	CASSLEDISLSGNTIYF	TGTGCCAGCAGCTTAGAGGACATCTCTTTGTCTGGAAACACCATATATTTT
TRBJ2-3	TRBD2	few	TRBV4-2	CASSQVVSGGADTQYF	TGTGCCAGCAGCCAAGTGGTTAGCGGGGGGGCAGATACGCAGTATTTT
TRBJ1-5	-	few	TRBV7-9	CASSPTGSTNQPQHF	TGTGCCAGCAGCCCAACAGGGTCGACTAATCAGCCCCAGCATTTT
TRBJ1-5	-	few	TRBV21-1	CASSPFQGRIDQPQHF	TGTGCCAGCAGTCCCTTCCAGGGCAGGATCGATCAGCCCCAGCATTTT
TRBJ1-5	-	-	TRBV19	CASSIRSSSNQPQHF	TGTGCCAGTAGTATCCGGTCAAGTAGCAATCAGCCCCAGCATTTT
TRBJ2-7	-	-	TRBV28	CASSPGTSVYEQYF	TGTGCCAGCAGCCCTGGTACCTCGGTCTACGAGCAGTACTTC